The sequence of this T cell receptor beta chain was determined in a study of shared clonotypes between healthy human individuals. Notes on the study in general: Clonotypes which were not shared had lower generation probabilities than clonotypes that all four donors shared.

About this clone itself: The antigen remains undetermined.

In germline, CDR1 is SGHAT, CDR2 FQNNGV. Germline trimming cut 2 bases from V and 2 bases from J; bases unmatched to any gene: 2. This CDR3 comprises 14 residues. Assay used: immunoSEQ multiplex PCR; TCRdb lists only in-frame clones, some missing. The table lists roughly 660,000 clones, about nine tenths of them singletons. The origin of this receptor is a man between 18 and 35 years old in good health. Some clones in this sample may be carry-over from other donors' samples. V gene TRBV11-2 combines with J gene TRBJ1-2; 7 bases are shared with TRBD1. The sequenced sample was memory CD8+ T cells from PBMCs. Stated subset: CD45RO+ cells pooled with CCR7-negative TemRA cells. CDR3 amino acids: CASSLPGGNYGYTF. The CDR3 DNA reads TGTGCCAGCAGCTTACCAGGGGGGAACTATGGCTACACCTTC.